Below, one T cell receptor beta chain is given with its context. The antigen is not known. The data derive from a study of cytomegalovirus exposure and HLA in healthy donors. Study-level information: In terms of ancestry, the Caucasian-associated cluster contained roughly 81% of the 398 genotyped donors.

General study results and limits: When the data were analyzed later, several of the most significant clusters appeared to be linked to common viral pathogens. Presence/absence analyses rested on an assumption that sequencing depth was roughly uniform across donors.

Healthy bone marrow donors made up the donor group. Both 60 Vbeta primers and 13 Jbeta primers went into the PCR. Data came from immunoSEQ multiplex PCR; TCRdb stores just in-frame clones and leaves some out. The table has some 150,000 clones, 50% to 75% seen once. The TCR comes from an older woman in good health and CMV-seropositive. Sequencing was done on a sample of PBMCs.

CDR3 DNA: TGTGCCAGCAGTCCCTGGACTAGCGACACAGATACGCAGTATTTT. This sequence encodes CASSPWTSDTDTQYF. The rearrangement links TRBV28 to TRBJ2-3, with 9 nucleotides matching TRBD2. V lost 5 bases, J lost 2 bases, and 5 bases stayed unmatched. CDR1 MDHEN and CDR2 SYDVKM come from the germline V gene. The CDR3 is 15 residues long.